This T cell receptor beta chain was captured by sequencing in a study of cytomegalovirus exposure and HLA in healthy donors. CDR1 and CDR2 from the germline V gene are SNHLY and FYNNEI. This CDR3 comprises 16 residues. Trimming cost V 6 bases and J 5 bases; bases outside gene matches: 11. PCR amplification relied on 60 Vbeta primers (plus 13 Jbeta primers). Only in-frame clones appear in the TCRdb table, and some are missing; sequencing was by immunoSEQ multiplex PCR. The data hold some 150,000 clones, with 77% observed a single time. Sequences were obtained from PBMCs. The rearrangement uses TRBV2 and TRBJ1-2; 11 nucleotides match TRBD1. The clonotype originates from a female donor in good health and CMV-seronegative. CDR3 DNA sequence: TGTGCCAGCAGGCCCGGAGGGACAGGGGGTCTTTATGGCTACACCTTC. Translating it yields CASRPGGTGGLYGYTF. The entire variable domain, with the rest obtained from reference TRBV2 and TRBJ1-2, is as follows: EPEVTQTPSHQVTQMGQEVILRCVPISNHLYFYWYRQILGQKVEFLVSFYNNEISEKSEIFDDQFSVERPDGSNFTLKIRSTKLEDSAMYFCASRPGGTGGLYGYTFGSGTRLTVV.